The subject of this entry is one T cell receptor (beta chain). Its antigen is unidentified. The junction departs from the called germline gene at one end, perhaps through a read error. The CDR3 spans 16 residues. CDR1 and CDR2 from the germline V gene are LGHNA and YSLEER. Run at survey level, the immunoSEQ assay was version v3.0. TCRdb keeps only in-frame clones here, not all; method: immunoSEQ multiplex PCR. The table includes 15,000 or so clones, around 80% detected once. The data belong to a study of long-term antiretroviral therapy in people with HIV. Findings of the study overall: Whereas controls had wider CDR3 length ranges, HIV repertoires had narrower ones.

The receptor comes from a man aged 25 to 45 with HIV. The chain has TRBV4-3 and TRBJ1-2; TRBD1 agrees at 8 bases. The sample in question was unsorted PBMCs, obtained 0.4 years after starting antiretroviral therapy. CDR3 sequence reads: CASSQDRTGRLYGYTF. Here the CDR3 DNA reads TGCGCCAGCAGTCAAGATCGGACAGGGAGGCTCTATGGCTACACCTTC.